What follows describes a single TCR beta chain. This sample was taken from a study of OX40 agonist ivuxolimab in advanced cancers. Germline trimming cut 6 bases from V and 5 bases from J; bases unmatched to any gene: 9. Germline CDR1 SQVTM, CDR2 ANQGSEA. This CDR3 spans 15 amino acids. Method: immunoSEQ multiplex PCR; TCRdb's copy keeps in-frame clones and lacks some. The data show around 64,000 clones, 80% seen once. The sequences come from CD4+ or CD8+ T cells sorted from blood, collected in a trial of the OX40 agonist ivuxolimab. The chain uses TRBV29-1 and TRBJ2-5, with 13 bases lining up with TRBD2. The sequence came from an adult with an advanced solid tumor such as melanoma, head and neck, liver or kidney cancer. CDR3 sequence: CSVERLAGGVETQYF. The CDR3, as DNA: TGCAGCGTCGAAAGACTAGCGGGGGGCGTGGAGACCCAGTACTTC. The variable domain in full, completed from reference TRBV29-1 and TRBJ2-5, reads SAVISQKPSRDICQRGTSLTIQCQVDSQVTMMFWYRQQPGQSLTLIATANQGSEATYESGFVIDKFPISRPNLTFSTLTVSNMSPEDSSIYLCSVERLAGGVETQYFGPGTRLLVL.